Listed below are T cell receptor beta chains from one sample, sequenced in a study of shared clonotypes between healthy human individuals. Repertoires were generated with immunoSEQ multiplex PCR, while TCRdb's copy carries only in-frame clones and drops some. The table lists 2 million to 2.5 million clones, around 95% of them singletons. Specimen: naive CD4+ T cells sorted from blood. These receptors all stem from a man younger than 35 in good health. The CDR3 runs from the conserved cysteine through the conserved F or W. Fields, in order: V gene, J gene, CDR3 protein.

TRBV5-1	TRBJ2-3	CASSGTGAADTQYF
TRBV7-9	TRBJ2-7	CASSEGQALSYEQYF
TRBV4-2	TRBJ1-4	CASSQVGMTPGEKLFF
TRBV30	TRBJ2-7	CAWRGKYEQYF
TRBV7-2	TRBJ1-2	CASSTLLDSGGYTF
TRBV5-1	TRBJ1-4	CASSSSGTQNEKLFF
TRBV30	TRBJ2-7	CAWDLGSSYEQYF
TRBV28	TRBJ2-1	CASSSTRDSHYNEQFF
TRBV7-2	TRBJ2-3	CASSLVVQLLTDTQYF
TRBV6-1	TRBJ2-2	CASIRVSGVTGELFF
TRBV18	TRBJ2-7	CASSYMAGGPYEQYF